The 7 T cell receptor beta chains below come from one sample, sequenced in a study of T cell responses to AZD1222 COVID-19 vaccine. Here immunoSEQ multiplex PCR was the method, and the copy in TCRdb shows in-frame clones only, minus some. Of over 150,000 clones listed, over 80% were seen once; the top ten hold approximately 0.98%. The starting material was peripheral blood, obtained 28 days after the second dose of the MenACWY control vaccine. These TCRs come from an adult who received the MenACWY meningococcal vaccine as a control.

V gene TRBV5-6 combines with J gene TRBJ2-2; D remains unclear. The CDR3 covers 15 residues. Trimming left V 10 bases short and J 5 bases short, with 21 bases between. Germline loops: CDR1 SGHDT, CDR2 YYEEEE. In DNA, the CDR3 is TGTGCCCCCGTGAGATCATCGAAAGGGACCGGGGAGCTGTTTTTT. Protein: CAPVRSSKGTGELFF.

V and J are TRBV5-5 and TRBJ2-1; no reliable D call. The germline V gene encodes CDR1 SGHKS and CDR2 YYEKEE (reference sequence). This CDR3 contains 12 residues. Deletions cut 0 bases from V and 4 bases from J, with 2 bases between. CDR3 bases: TGTGCCAGCAGCTTGGATTACAATGAGCAGTTCTTC. Translating it yields CASSLDYNEQFF.

J is TRBJ1-3 and V is TRBV6-5; TRBD1 is a possible D gene (5 bases). CDR1 is MNHEY, CDR2 SVGAGI, per germline. The CDR3 runs 15 residues. Trimming removed 7 bases from V and 1 base from J, with 14 bases in between. DNA for the CDR3: TGTGCCAGCATCACAGGATTCTCTTCTGGAAACACCATATATTTT. Protein sequence: CASITGFSSGNTIYF.

CDR3 region: CASSTKTDRVGYTF. DNA of the CDR3: TGTGCCAGTAGTACGAAGACGGACAGAGTTGGCTACACCTTC. The chain couples TRBV19 to TRBJ1-2; tentative D call: TRBD1 (6 bases). Trimming cost V 4 bases and J 7 bases, with 16 bases left between them. Germline V lookup: CDR1 LNHDA, CDR2 SQIVND (reference sequence). The CDR3 spans 14 residues.

The rearrangement uses TRBV2 and TRBJ2-2; D is uncertain. The CDR3 contains 14 residues. V was cut by 3 bases and J by 3 bases, with 8 bases left in between. From germline, CDR1 is SNHLY and CDR2 FYNNEI. The DNA of the CDR3 is TGTGCCAGCAGTGATAGGGCTTACACCGGGGAGCTGTTTTTT. Translated: CASSDRAYTGELFF.

This rearrangement joins TRBV6-5 to TRBJ1-1; 8 positions agree with TRBD1. V was clipped by 4 bases and J by 3 bases; unmatched bases: 4. Germline CDR1 reads MNHEY; CDR2 reads SVGAGI. This CDR3 is 14 amino acids long. The CDR3 DNA reads TGTGCCAGCAGTTCGGACAGGGCGCACACTGAAGCTTTCTTT. It yields the protein CASSSDRAHTEAFF.

The chain combines TRBV5-5 with TRBJ1-1; D may be TRBD1 (5 bases). Trimming took off 4 bases at V and 0 bases at J, with 10 bases between the two ends. CDR1 is SGHKS, CDR2 YYEKEE, per germline (reference sequence). This CDR3 region has 14 residues. CDR3 nucleotides: TGTGCCAGCAGCCTGGGACCGATGAACACTGAAGCTTTCTTT. It translates to CASSLGPMNTEAFF.